The 29 T cell receptor beta chains below were found in one sample sequenced in a study of T-cell reconstitution after alpha-beta-depleted transplantation in children. The library targeted TCRbeta and was prepared with unique molecular identifiers. TCRdb used MiXCR to reprocess the PCR reads, holding one entry per CDR3 protein. The sample lists 150,000 to 200,000 distinct CDR3 sequences, roughly 11% seen once, with 13% in the top ten. This specimen was PBMCs, taken before TCRalphabeta/CD19-depleted stem cell transplant. The receptor set was obtained from a boy aged 2 to 9 with acute myeloid leukemia, due to receive a stem cell transplant.

In this sample, this clonotype turned up many times. The chain has TRBV18 and TRBJ2-3; TRBD2 matches 15 bases. Trimming took 4 bases from V and 0 from J; bases not matched to a gene: 2. Germline CDR1 reads KGHSH; CDR2 reads LQKENI. This CDR3 region has 17 residues. CDR3 DNA: TGTGCCAGCTCACTTGGACTAGCGGGAGGGAGCACAGATACGCAGTATTTT. Its protein is CASSLGLAGGSTDTQYF.

This clonotype was seen ten or more times. V and J are TRBV6-6 and TRBJ1-2; tentatively, D is TRBD1 (5 bases). The CDR3 has 13 amino acids. Trimming took off 6 bases at V and 4 bases at J, with 12 bases between the two ends. Germline lookup yields CDR1 MNHNY and CDR2 SVGAGI (reference sequence). For the CDR3, the DNA is TGTGCCAGCAGCGGCGGGCAGGGCTATGGCTACACCTTC. As protein: CASSGGQGYGYTF.

This clonotype showed up many times. The chain couples TRBV29-1 to TRBJ1-6, with D perhaps matching TRBD1 (5 bases). CDR1 is SQVTM, CDR2 ANQGSEA, per germline. Trimming shortened V by 5 bases and J by 6 bases, and 14 bases separated the two germline ends. This CDR3 region has 14 residues. Written as DNA, the CDR3 is TGCAGCGTTCGTAGAGGGGATACTAATTCACCCCTCCACTTT. It translates to CSVRRGDTNSPLHF.

There are many counts of this clonotype. This chain joins TRBV7-8 and TRBJ2-1; the D call may be TRBD1 or TRBD2 (6 bases each). The germline V gene has CDR1 SGHVS and CDR2 FQNEAQ. Trimming pared 0 bases from V and 3 bases from J, leaving 15 bases between. This CDR3 has 17 amino acids. CDR3 DNA: TGTGCCAGCAGCTTAGCGTTCGGGGGCAGGGACTACAATGAGCAGTTCTTC. Its translation is CASSLAFGGRDYNEQFF. Full variable domain (rest looked up from reference TRBV7-8 and TRBJ2-1): GAGVSQSPRYKVAKRGQDVALRCDPISGHVSLFWYQQALGQGPEFLTYFQNEAQLDKSGLPSDRFFAERPEGSVSTLKIQRTQQEDSAVYLCASSLAFGGRDYNEQFFGPGTRLTVL.

This clonotype was picked up many times. V gene TRBV5-5 combines with J gene TRBJ1-1, with D unresolved. Germline CDR1 SGHKS, CDR2 YYEKEE (reference sequence). Trimming removed 2 bases at V and 1 base at J, with 6 bases between. The CDR3 has 13 amino acids. The CDR3 region has the DNA TGTGCCAGCAGCTTAGTGACGAACACTGAAGCTTTCTTT. Encoded protein: CASSLVTNTEAFF.

Ten or more counts support this clonotype. This sequence joins TRBV6-1 and TRBJ2-5; D unresolved. The CDR3 is 12 residues long. Germline CDR1 reads MNHNS; CDR2 reads SASEGT. Trimming left V 5 bases short and J 1 base short, with 5 bases between. The CDR3 loop reads CASSTVQETQYF. CDR3 nucleotides: TGTGCCAGCAGTACAGTCCAAGAGACCCAGTACTTC.

This clonotype was observed many times. J is TRBJ2-5 and V is TRBV6-5; TRBD2 matches at 15 bases. Germline V gene lookup returns CDR1 MNHEY and CDR2 SVGAGI. V lost 4 bases, J lost 4 bases, and 4 bases stayed unmatched. The CDR3 has 16 amino acids. The CDR3 is CASSWTSGGGGETQYF. CDR3 sequence (DNA): TGTGCCAGCAGTTGGACTAGCGGGGGGGGAGGAGAGACCCAGTACTTC.

This clonotype was detected many times. The rearrangement joins TRBV2 to TRBJ2-7, with TRBD2 matching 7 bases. After removal of 2 bases from V and 2 bases from J, the junction contained 9 bases not matched to a gene. CDR1 is SNHLY and CDR2 is FYNNEI in the germline V gene. The CDR3 contains 16 residues. CDR3 sequence reads: CASSELGRGTTYEQYV. The CDR3 DNA reads TGTGCCAGCAGTGAACTCGGGCGGGGGACTACCTACGAGCAGTACGTC.

This clonotype has a count of ten or more. The V call is TRBV10-3, the J call TRBJ2-2, with D unresolved. CDR3 length equals 11 residues. The germline V gene encodes CDR1 ENHRY and CDR2 SYGVKD. Between the trimmed V and J ends, which lost 6 bases and 6 bases, there was a span of 5 bases. The CDR3 DNA reads as TGTGCCATCAGGGGCCCCGGGGAGCTGTTTTTT. It translates to CAIRGPGELFF.

This clonotype showed up many times. The rearrangement uses TRBV6-1 and TRBJ1-4; 7 bases are shared with TRBD1. The CDR3 loop spans 15 amino acids. Per germline, CDR1 MNHNS and CDR2 SASEGT. After removal of 0 bases from V and 8 bases from J, the junction contained 6 bases not matched to a gene. As DNA, the CDR3 is TGTGCCAGCAGTGAAGCCAACAGGGGTGGCGAAAAACTGTTTTTT. As protein: CASSEANRGGEKLFF.

This sequence joins TRBV28 and TRBJ2-7, with TRBD2 as a possible D gene (5 bases). This CDR3 is built from 13 residues. Germline CDR1 and CDR2: MDHEN and SYDVKM. Trimming took 3 bases from V and 2 from J, leaving 8 bases between them. The CDR3 here is CASSFAGTYEQYF. The CDR3 DNA sequence: TGTGCCAGCAGTTTCGCGGGCACCTACGAGCAGTACTTC.

This clonotype was observed many times. The chain is built from TRBV5-1 and TRBJ2-1, with TRBD1 identical over 7 bases. Germline V CDR1 and CDR2: SGHRS, YFSETQ. The CDR3 spans 17 residues. The trim removed 3 bases at V and 4 bases at J, leaving 13 bases unmatched. CDR3 in amino acids: CASSYALQGEYYNEQFF. CDR3 bases: TGCGCCAGCAGCTACGCACTCCAGGGGGAGTATTACAATGAGCAGTTCTTC. The full variable domain, rest sourced from reference TRBV5-1 and TRBJ2-1, is KAGVTQTPRYLIKTRGQQVTLSCSPISGHRSVSWYQQTPGQGLQFLFEYFSETQRNKGNFPGRFSGRQFSNSRSEMNVSTLELGDSALYLCASSYALQGEYYNEQFFGPGTRLTVL.

This clonotype was counted many times. The V and J genes are TRBV10-3 and TRBJ2-7; D possibly uses TRBD1 or TRBD2 (5 bases each). Germline V CDR1 and CDR2: ENHRY, SYGVKD. The CDR3 runs to 13 residues. The ends were cut back, 10 bases at V and 7 bases at J, with 20 bases in the middle. CDR3 DNA: TGTGCCACGGTAGGGCCGGGGACGGAGGAGCAGTACTTC. As protein: CATVGPGTEEQYF.

There are many counts of this clonotype. This rearrangement joins TRBV5-5 to TRBJ1-1; TRBD1 agrees at 7 bases. This CDR3 contains 14 residues. CDR1 SGHKS and CDR2 YYEKEE come from the germline V gene (reference sequence). The V segment lost 6 bases and the J segment 1 base; nucleotides outside the gene matches: 6. CDR3 sequence: CASKIRDRNTEAFF. The CDR3 coding sequence is TGTGCCAGCAAGATCCGGGACAGGAACACTGAAGCTTTCTTT.

The sample holds many counts of this clonotype. The V call is TRBV7-3, the J call TRBJ2-3, with D possibly being TRBD1 (6 bases). Germline V CDR1 and CDR2: SGHTA, FQGTGA. Trimming removed 5 bases at V and 3 bases at J, with 12 bases between. This CDR3 spans 14 amino acids. The CDR3 sequence is CASSADSATDTQYF. In DNA, the CDR3 is TGTGCCAGCAGCGCGGACAGTGCGACAGATACGCAGTATTTT. Filled out from reference TRBV7-3 and TRBJ2-3, the complete variable domain reads GAGVSQTPSNKVTEKGKYVELRCDPISGHTALYWYRQSLGQGPEFLIYFQGTGAADDSGLPNDRFFAVRPEGSVSTLKIQRTERGDSAVYLCASSADSATDTQYFGPGTRLTVL.

Many counts were recorded for this clonotype. The CDR3 region has the DNA TGCGCCAGCAGCTTGGCCCCGACTGGCACAGATACGCAGTATTTT. This codes for CASSLAPTGTDTQYF. This chain uses TRBV5-1 with TRBJ2-3; D unresolved. V lost 0 bases and J 1 base, leaving 9 bases between the germline ends. The germline V gene encodes CDR1 SGHRS and CDR2 YFSETQ. The CDR3 is 15 residues long. Full variable domain (missing parts from reference TRBV5-1 and TRBJ2-3): KAGVTQTPRYLIKTRGQQVTLSCSPISGHRSVSWYQQTPGQGLQFLFEYFSETQRNKGNFPGRFSGRQFSNSRSEMNVSTLELGDSALYLCASSLAPTGTDTQYFGPGTRLTVL.

This clonotype was counted at least ten times. J is TRBJ2-1 and V is TRBV5-5, with 11 bases identical to TRBD2. Germline V gene lookup returns CDR1 SGHKS and CDR2 YYEKEE (reference sequence). The CDR3 is 18 residues long. V gave up 0 bases and J gave up 4 bases; unmatched junction bases: 9. Here the CDR3 DNA reads TGTGCCAGCAGCTTGGCGCTAGCGGGAGGTAACGAATACAATGAGCAGTTCTTC. This codes for CASSLALAGGNEYNEQFF.

Many counts were recorded for this clonotype. The chain joins TRBV28 to TRBJ2-5; no firm D call. The CDR3 is made up of 13 amino acids. CDR1 MDHEN and CDR2 SYDVKM come from the germline V gene. Trimming removed 10 bases from V and 0 bases from J, with 12 bases in between. Here the CDR3 reads CAISPPHQETQYF. The CDR3 DNA sequence: TGTGCCATCTCTCCCCCCCACCAAGAGACCCAGTACTTC.

The chain has TRBV11-2 and TRBJ1-3, with 7 bases identical to TRBD1. The J segment lost 0 bases and the V segment lost 5 bases, leaving 13 bases of the junction unmatched. CDR1 and CDR2 from the germline V gene are SGHAT and FQNNGV. This CDR3 has 18 amino acids. The chain's CDR3 is CASSRSYRGRSSGNTIYF. The CDR3 DNA reads TGTGCCAGCAGCAGGTCTTACAGGGGCCGAAGCTCTGGAAACACCATATATTTT.

This clonotype was counted ten times or more. The gene calls are TRBV2 and TRBJ2-7; 11 nucleotides agree with TRBD2. Trimming at V came to 7 bases and at J to 0 bases, leaving 2 bases not matched to a gene. The CDR3 sequence is 14 residues long. Germline CDR1 and CDR2: SNHLY and FYNNEI. The CDR3 reads CASKGTSGSYEQYF. CDR3 DNA: TGTGCCAGCAAGGGGACTAGCGGCTCCTACGAGCAGTACTTC.

This clonotype has a count of ten or more. CDR3 loop: CASSYGDANYGYTF. CDR3 DNA sequence: TGTGCCAGCAGTTACGGGGACGCAAACTATGGCTACACCTTC. The chain has TRBV6-5 and TRBJ1-2, with D perhaps matching TRBD1 (5 bases). Per the germline V gene, CDR1 is MNHEY and CDR2 is SVGAGI. The CDR3 totals 14 residues. V lost 2 bases to trimming and J lost 2 bases, with 9 bases between them.

For this clonotype: Being one base from a much bigger clone, this may be a read error. In DNA form, the CDR3 reads TGCAGTGCTAGGGGCCTAGGTAGGGGGAAAGAGACCCAGTACTTC. Protein sequence: CSARGLGRGKETQYF. This rearrangement joins TRBV20-1 to TRBJ2-5, with a possible D match to TRBD1 (6 bases). Deletions cut 3 bases from V and 3 bases from J, with 17 bases between. This CDR3 is built from 15 residues. Per germline, CDR1 DFQATT and CDR2 SNEGSKA (reference sequence).

This clonotype has at least ten counts. The genes are TRBV27 and TRBJ2-7, with a possible D match to TRBD1 (5 bases). The germline gives CDR1 MNHEY, CDR2 SMNVEV (reference sequence). Trimming shortened V by 5 bases and J by 0 bases, and 17 bases separated the two germline ends. This CDR3 has 16 residues. CDR3 amino acids: CASSQQEMTGSYEQYF. The CDR3 region has the DNA TGTGCCAGCAGTCAACAGGAAATGACGGGCTCCTACGAGCAGTACTTC.

This clonotype was counted at least ten times. The rearrangement joins TRBV20-1 to TRBJ1-1; possibly TRBD1 for D (6 bases). CDR3 length equals 15 residues. Trimming took off 5 bases at V and 1 base at J, with 17 bases between the two ends. Per germline, CDR1 DFQATT and CDR2 SNEGSKA (reference sequence). The CDR3 DNA is TGCAGTGCTGCGGACCCCGGGACATCGAACACTGAAGCTTTCTTT. This codes for CSAADPGTSNTEAFF.

This clonotype has a count of ten or more. The genes are TRBV7-2 and TRBJ1-2; 10 nucleotides line up with TRBD1. The CDR3 totals 12 residues. V trimming: 10 bases; J trimming: 9 bases; junction bases outside the gene matches: 8. Germline loops: CDR1 SGHTA, CDR2 FQGNSA. CDR3 in amino acids: CATTRDRGRYTF. The DNA of the CDR3 is TGTGCCACCACCCGGGACAGGGGTCGCTACACCTTC.

This clonotype was found many times. The gene calls are TRBV28 and TRBJ2-3; D gene ambiguous. Trimming left V 4 bases short and J 2 bases short, with 13 bases between. The CDR3 runs 15 residues. Germline V gene sequence: CDR1 MDHEN, CDR2 SYDVKM. The CDR3 loop is CASSSPTALTDTQYF. CDR3 DNA: TGTGCCAGCAGTTCGCCAACAGCCCTCACAGATACGCAGTATTTT.

This clonotype came up many times. This chain uses TRBV20-1 with TRBJ2-2; no firm D call. The germline V gene has CDR1 DFQATT and CDR2 SNEGSKA (reference sequence). The germline V and J ends were trimmed by 6 bases and 2 bases, with 13 bases remaining between them. The CDR3 consists of 14 residues. The CDR3 DNA is TGCAGTGCAATGGGTGAACTTAACACCGGGGAGCTGTTTTTT. This gives the protein CSAMGELNTGELFF.

At least ten counts were recorded for this clonotype. The rearrangement joins TRBV5-1 to TRBJ2-1, with D possibly being TRBD2 (6 bases). The CDR3 has 17 amino acids. The germline CDR1 and CDR2 sequences are SGHRS and YFSETQ. V was trimmed by 2 bases and J by 3 bases, leaving 18 bases between them. CDR3 loop: CASSFGGGSANYNEQFF. CDR3 nucleotides: TGCGCCAGCAGCTTCGGGGGAGGATCGGCTAACTACAATGAGCAGTTCTTC.

There are many counts of this clonotype. This sequence joins TRBV28 and TRBJ2-1, with 9 bases aligning to TRBD2. V shed 6 bases, J shed 7 bases, and the junction held 7 bases outside the gene matches. The CDR3 extends over 14 amino acids. Germline V gene lookup returns CDR1 MDHEN and CDR2 SYDVKM. CDR3 nucleotide sequence: TGTGCCAGCAGACTTAGCGGGAGTTGGAATGAGCAGTTCTTC. Translated: CASRLSGSWNEQFF.